One sample yielded the 29 T cell receptor beta chains listed below, sequenced in a study of shared clonotypes between healthy human individuals. Repertoires were generated with immunoSEQ multiplex PCR, while TCRdb's copy carries only in-frame clones and drops some. Seen here are about 1.5 million clones, around 97% observed once, and the top ten hold approximately 1.1%. Sequencing input: naive CD4+ T cells sorted from blood. Stated subset: CD45RA+ positively selected. The receptors here all came from a man aged 30 to 39 in good health.

CDR3 loop: CASSWTQGRWGEKLFF. DNA for the CDR3: TGTGCCAGCAGCTGGACGCAGGGGAGGTGGGGTGAAAAACTGTTTTTT. The chain recombines TRBV5-6 with TRBJ1-4; tentative D call: TRBD1 (6 bases). The CDR3 is made up of 16 amino acids. Germline CDR1 is SGHDT and CDR2 is YYEEEE. V lost 3 bases to trimming and J lost 7 bases, with 19 bases between them.

The chain links TRBV30 to TRBJ2-7; tentatively, D is TRBD1 (5 bases). Between the trimmed V and J ends, which lost 2 bases and 5 bases, there was a span of 13 bases. The CDR3 has 13 residues. Germline V CDR1 and CDR2: GTSNPN, SVGIG (reference sequence). CDR3 residues: CAWSRPGNNEQYF. The CDR3 nucleotides are TGTGCCTGGAGTAGGCCAGGGAATAACGAGCAGTACTTC.

The V and J genes are TRBV7-9 and TRBJ2-1; 7 bases match TRBD1. The germline V gene encodes CDR1 SEHNR and CDR2 FQNEAQ (reference sequence). CDR3 length equals 14 residues. Trimming removed 5 bases from V and 8 bases from J; junction bases left unmatched: 9. The CDR3 reads CASSPRQGPHEQFF. Written as DNA, the CDR3 is TGTGCCAGCAGCCCGAGACAGGGCCCCCATGAGCAGTTCTTC. Filled out from reference TRBV7-9 and TRBJ2-1, the complete variable domain reads DTGVSQNPRHKITKRGQNVTFRCDPISEHNRLYWYRQTLGQGPEFLTYFQNEAQLEKSRLLSDRFSAERPKGSFSTLEIQRTEQGDSAMYLCASSPRQGPHEQFFGPGTRLTVL.

CDR3 nucleotide sequence: TGTGCCATCATTCCTAGCGGATCCAATGAGCAGTTCTTC. It codes for CAIIPSGSNEQFF. The genes are TRBV10-3 and TRBJ2-1; TRBD2 matches 7 bases. The germline gives CDR1 ENHRY, CDR2 SYGVKD. The CDR3 length is 13 residues. V was pared by 7 bases and J by 6 bases, with 6 bases of the junction left unmatched.

The chain employs TRBV2 and TRBJ2-7; D is unresolved. Trimming removed 9 bases at V and 7 bases at J, with 16 bases between. CDR1 and CDR2 from the germline V gene are SNHLY and FYNNEI. The CDR3 is made up of 12 amino acids. The CDR3: CASRPVVREQYF. The DNA of the CDR3 is TGTGCCAGTCGACCCGTGGTACGAGAGCAGTACTTC.

The chain joins TRBV15 to TRBJ2-1, with D unresolved. Germline-derived CDR1 and CDR2 are LNHNV and YYDKDF (reference sequence). Trimming stripped 3 bases from V and 6 bases from J, with 6 bases between. The CDR3 contains 12 residues. CDR3 sequence: CATSRNSNEQFF. In DNA, the CDR3 is TGTGCCACCAGCAGGAACAGCAATGAGCAGTTCTTC.

The V call is TRBV2, the J call TRBJ2-5, with D perhaps being TRBD1 or TRBD2 (5 bases each). Germline lookup yields CDR1 SNHLY and CDR2 FYNNEI. The CDR3 runs to 13 residues. Trimming pared 10 bases from V and 3 bases from J, leaving 15 bases between. The CDR3 sequence: CATHRGWEETQYF. Written as DNA, the CDR3 is TGTGCCACCCACCGGGGCTGGGAAGAGACCCAGTACTTC. Combining the CDR3 with reference TRBV2 and TRBJ2-5 gives the whole variable domain EPEVTQTPSHQVTQMGQEVILRCVPISNHLYFYWYRQILGQKVEFLVSFYNNEISEKSEIFDDQFSVERPDGSNFTLKIRSTKLEDSAMYFCATHRGWEETQYFGPGTRLLVL.

The V call is TRBV11-2, the J call TRBJ2-1, with D uncertain. V was shortened by 3 bases and J by 6 bases, with 9 bases between the two germline ends. The CDR3 is 13 residues long. Looked up from germline, CDR1 is SGHAT and CDR2 is FQNNGV. The CDR3 DNA sequence: TGTGCCAGCAGCTTGGGATCATTCAATGAGCAGTTCTTC. The encoded protein is CASSLGSFNEQFF. Variable domain in full (rest from reference TRBV11-2 and TRBJ2-1): EAGVAQSPRYKIIEKRQSVAFWCNPISGHATLYWYQQILGQGPKLLIQFQNNGVVDDSQLPKDRFSAERLKGVDSTLKIQPAKLEDSAVYLCASSLGSFNEQFFGPGTRLTVL.

The rearrangement uses TRBV28 and TRBJ2-7, with D possibly TRBD2 on 6 matching bases. Germline CDR1 reads MDHEN; CDR2 reads SYDVKM. V lost 6 bases, J lost 9 bases, and 12 bases lay in between. This CDR3 comprises 11 residues. CDR3 sequence reads: CASSRELRQYF. For the CDR3, the DNA is TGTGCCAGCAGCCGGGAGCTAAGGCAGTACTTC. Complete variable domain (other parts from reference TRBV28 and TRBJ2-7): DVKVTQSSRYLVKRTGEKVFLECVQDMDHENMFWYRQDPGLGLRLIYFSYDVKMKEKGDIPEGYSVSREKKERFSLILESASTNQTSMYLCASSRELRQYFGPGTRLTVT.

The chain links TRBV14 to TRBJ2-2; D call uncertain. Between the trimmed V and J ends, which lost 5 bases and 6 bases, there was a span of 13 bases. The CDR3 covers 14 residues. The V gene's germline CDR1 is SGHDN and CDR2 FVKESK. The CDR3: CASSWARPPGELFF. As DNA, the CDR3 is TGTGCCAGCAGCTGGGCTAGACCCCCCGGGGAGCTGTTTTTT. The full variable domain, in which reference TRBV14 and TRBJ2-2 provide the parts outside the CDR3, is EAGVTQFPSHSVIEKGQTVTLRCDPISGHDNLYWYRRVMGKEIKFLLHFVKESKQDESGMPNNRFLAERTGGTYSTLKVQPAELEDSGVYFCASSWARPPGELFFGEGSRLTVL.

Notes on this clone: Other nucleotide sequences in the sample specify the same CDR3. The rearrangement joins TRBV5-1 to TRBJ1-1; unclear D gene. Trimming removed 0 bases at V and 3 bases at J, with 12 bases between. This CDR3 is built from 15 residues. Germline CDR1 is SGHRS and CDR2 is YFSETQ. The CDR3 DNA is TGCGCCAGCAGCTTGGGGGGTCGGAAGGACACTGAAGCTTTCTTT. Amino acids: CASSLGGRKDTEAFF.

The rearrangement uses TRBV6-5 and TRBJ2-7; possibly TRBD1 for D (6 bases). Germline loops: CDR1 MNHEY, CDR2 SVGAGI. This CDR3 has 16 residues. V lost 4 bases, J lost 2 bases, and 18 bases lay in between. Here the CDR3 DNA reads TGTGCCAGCAGTTTATCCCGAAATTGGGGGCCCTACGAGCAGTACTTC. It encodes CASSLSRNWGPYEQYF.

CDR3 nucleotides: TGTGCCAGCAGCCTCCCCCGGGACGGAGAGACCCAGTACTTC. This gives the protein CASSLPRDGETQYF. The chain employs TRBV5-4 and TRBJ2-5, with D perhaps given as TRBD1 or TRBD2 (5 bases each). The V end lost 4 bases, the J end lost 4 bases, and 14 bases lay between the germline ends. This CDR3 contains 14 residues. Germline V gives CDR1 SGHNT, CDR2 YYREEE (reference sequence).

V is TRBV5-1 and J is TRBJ2-7, with 9 bases fitting TRBD1. CDR1 SGHRS and CDR2 YFSETQ come from the germline V gene. CDR3 length equals 16 residues. J was trimmed by 5 bases and V by 4 bases; bases with no gene match: 13. The CDR3 protein is CASSPLVGQGAHEQYF. For the CDR3, the DNA is TGCGCCAGCAGCCCCCTTGTGGGACAGGGTGCCCACGAGCAGTACTTC.

Comments on this clone: The same CDR3 can be traced to other DNA sequences in this sample. V and J are TRBV11-3 and TRBJ1-1, with D uncertain. The V end lost 0 bases, the J end lost 1 base, and 3 bases lay between the germline ends. The CDR3 runs to 13 residues. CDR1 SGHNT and CDR2 YENEEA come from the germline V gene. CDR3 loop: CASSLEGNTEAFF. The DNA for the CDR3 is TGTGCCAGCAGCTTAGAAGGGAACACTGAAGCTTTCTTT.

The chain employs TRBV30 and TRBJ2-5, with 9 bases matching TRBD1. CDR3 size: 18 residues. CDR1 is GTSNPN and CDR2 is SVGIG in the germline V gene (reference sequence). V lost 4 bases and J lost 7; bases outside the gene matches: 22. The CDR3 here is CAWIDGGRGQGPSGTQYF. The CDR3 DNA reads TGTGCCTGGATAGACGGGGGACGGGGACAGGGACCTTCGGGGACCCAGTACTTC.

This clone has only one observation. The chain is built from TRBV5-1 and TRBJ2-1, with a tentative D call TRBD2 (6 bases). V lost 0 bases to trimming and J lost 2 bases, with 12 bases between them. The CDR3 is 16 amino acids. Germline CDR1 SGHRS, CDR2 YFSETQ. This chain's CDR3 is CASSLGGSGTYNEQFF. The CDR3 nucleotides are TGCGCCAGCAGCTTGGGGGGTAGCGGAACCTACAATGAGCAGTTCTTC. Based on the CDR3 plus reference TRBV5-1 and TRBJ2-1, the full variable domain is KAGVTQTPRYLIKTRGQQVTLSCSPISGHRSVSWYQQTPGQGLQFLFEYFSETQRNKGNFPGRFSGRQFSNSRSEMNVSTLELGDSALYLCASSLGGSGTYNEQFFGPGTRLTVL.

The rearrangement links TRBV2 to TRBJ1-1; D unclear. Germline-derived CDR1 and CDR2 are SNHLY and FYNNEI. V was shortened by 3 bases and J by 3 bases, with 14 bases between the two germline ends. The length of the CDR3 is 15 residues. Here the CDR3 reads CASSDYGPGDTEAFF. The CDR3 region has the DNA TGTGCCAGCAGTGATTATGGCCCCGGAGACACTGAAGCTTTCTTT.

The chain has TRBV6-6 and TRBJ2-3; tentatively, D is TRBD2 (6 bases). Germline CDR1 and CDR2: MNHNY and SVGAGI (reference sequence). V gave up 0 bases and J gave up 2 bases, with 12 bases separating them. This CDR3 spans 16 amino acids. The CDR3 region is CASSYSAGGLTDTQYF. Written as DNA, the CDR3 is TGTGCCAGCAGTTACTCGGCCGGGGGTCTCACAGATACGCAGTATTTT.

J is TRBJ2-3 and V is TRBV29-1; maybe TRBD1 (6 bases). This CDR3 is built from 13 residues. Germline CDR1 reads SQVTM; CDR2 reads ANQGSEA. V dropped 5 bases and J dropped 1 base, with 10 bases sitting between them. The CDR3 here is CSVSEGGTDTQYF. The CDR3 coding sequence is TGCAGCGTTTCTGAGGGGGGCACAGATACGCAGTATTTT.

The chain joins TRBV25-1 to TRBJ2-1, with 8 bases aligning to TRBD2. Germline V gives CDR1 MGHDK, CDR2 SYGVNS. V lost 5 bases, J lost 2 bases, and 8 bases stayed unmatched. The CDR3 has 16 residues. The CDR3 reads CASSWSDGRAYNEQFF. CDR3 sequence (DNA): TGTGCCAGCAGTTGGTCAGACGGGAGGGCCTACAATGAGCAGTTCTTC.

The J gene is TRBJ2-1, the V gene TRBV5-4; D is possibly TRBD2 (6 bases). The germline V gene encodes CDR1 SGHNT and CDR2 YYREEE (reference sequence). The V end lost 3 bases, the J end lost 9 bases, and 13 bases lay between the germline ends. This CDR3 contains 13 residues. In DNA form, the CDR3 reads TGTGCCAGCAGCTCAATAGCGGAAACTGAGCAGTTCTTC. It encodes CASSSIAETEQFF. The variable domain in full, with the rest retrieved from reference TRBV5-4 and TRBJ2-1, is ETGVTQSPTHLIKTRGQQVTLRCSSQSGHNTVSWYQQALGQGPQFIFQYYREEENGRGNFPPRFSGLQFPNYSSELNVNALELDDSALYLCASSSIAETEQFFGPGTRLTVL.

The chain is built from TRBV4-1 and TRBJ2-1; no firm D call. V shed 0 bases and J shed 7 bases, with 10 bases lying between them. Germline CDR1 is MGHRA and CDR2 is YSYEKL. The CDR3 has 14 residues. The CDR3 here is CASSQDSPRNEQFF. CDR3 nucleotide sequence: TGCGCCAGCAGCCAAGATAGCCCGAGGAATGAGCAGTTCTTC.

The chain is built from TRBV7-9 and TRBJ1-5, with 7 bases matching TRBD1. The CDR3 consists of 13 residues. Trimming took 4 bases from V and 4 from J; bases not matched to a gene: 1. The V gene's germline CDR1 is SEHNR and CDR2 FQNEAQ (reference sequence). In nucleotides, the CDR3 is TGTGCCAGCAGCTGGGGACAGAATCAGCCCCAGCATTTT. Residues: CASSWGQNQPQHF.

Concerning this clone itself: This sample includes further DNA sequences coding for the same CDR3. V usage is TRBV2 and J usage is TRBJ2-1, with 12 bases identical to TRBD2. The ends lost 6 bases at V and 7 bases at J; junction bases unmatched: 7. The CDR3 loop spans 15 amino acids. Germline V gene sequence: CDR1 SNHLY, CDR2 FYNNEI. CDR3 bases: TGTGCCAGCAGCGAGACTAGCGGGAGAAATAATGAGCAGTTCTTC. This translates into CASSETSGRNNEQFF.

The chain carries TRBV15 and TRBJ2-7; D gene unclear. Germline V gives CDR1 LNHNV, CDR2 YYDKDF (reference sequence). Trimming left V 0 bases short and J 2 bases short, with 5 bases between. The CDR3 is 13 residues long. CDR3 protein: CATSREVAYEQYF. For the CDR3, the DNA is TGTGCCACCAGCAGAGAAGTAGCCTACGAGCAGTACTTC.

This sequence joins TRBV19 and TRBJ1-3; D is possibly TRBD1 (5 bases). Germline V gene sequence: CDR1 LNHDA, CDR2 SQIVND (reference sequence). CDR3 length: 14 amino acids. The ends were cut back, 6 bases at V and 0 bases at J, with 9 bases in the middle. The CDR3 coding sequence is TGTGCCAGTAGGGGGGATCTCTCTGGAAACACCATATATTTT. It translates to CASRGDLSGNTIYF.

In regard to this clone: Other DNA sequences in this sample translate to the same CDR3. V usage is TRBV5-1 and J usage is TRBJ2-7; 8 bases align to TRBD1. Looked up from germline, CDR1 is SGHRS and CDR2 is YFSETQ. J was trimmed by 4 bases and V by 0 bases; bases with no gene match: 6. CDR3 size: 15 residues. The CDR3, as DNA: TGCGCCAGCAGCTTGGCCGGACAGGGAAGTTACGAGCAGTACTTC. Translating it yields CASSLAGQGSYEQYF.

This clone was found once. The rearrangement links TRBV18 to TRBJ2-3; no clear D gene. Trimming pared 5 bases from V and 4 bases from J, leaving 7 bases between. There are 12 residues in the CDR3. CDR1 and CDR2 (germline): KGHSH, LQKENI. This CDR3 is CASSALADTQYF. CDR3 DNA: TGTGCCAGCTCAGCTTTGGCAGATACGCAGTATTTT.